This TCR beta chain was sequenced in a study of T cells in Graves' hyperthyroidism and ophthalmopathy. The length of the CDR3 is 13 residues. J gave up 5 bases and V 2 bases, and 3 bases lay outside the gene matches. Germline V gene lookup returns CDR1 GTSNPN and CDR2 SVGIG (reference sequence). At least ten counts were recorded for this clonotype. Amplification yielded TCR beta CDR3 regions, with RNA transcripts as the source. A set of HTBI primers served as the primers for a first-round RT-PCR of the TCR CDR3. Each CDR3 protein is one row after TCRdb ran MiXCR on the multiplex PCR reads. The sample contains some 500,000 distinct CDR3 sequences, roughly a sixth of which appear only once.

The V and J genes are TRBV30 and TRBJ2-1; 7 bases map to TRBD2. Sample: blood. This clonotype originated in a woman in her twenties or thirties with Graves' ophthalmopathy. The CDR3 is CAWSISGDNEQFF. In DNA, the CDR3 is TGTGCCTGGAGTATCAGCGGGGACAATGAGCAGTTCTTC.